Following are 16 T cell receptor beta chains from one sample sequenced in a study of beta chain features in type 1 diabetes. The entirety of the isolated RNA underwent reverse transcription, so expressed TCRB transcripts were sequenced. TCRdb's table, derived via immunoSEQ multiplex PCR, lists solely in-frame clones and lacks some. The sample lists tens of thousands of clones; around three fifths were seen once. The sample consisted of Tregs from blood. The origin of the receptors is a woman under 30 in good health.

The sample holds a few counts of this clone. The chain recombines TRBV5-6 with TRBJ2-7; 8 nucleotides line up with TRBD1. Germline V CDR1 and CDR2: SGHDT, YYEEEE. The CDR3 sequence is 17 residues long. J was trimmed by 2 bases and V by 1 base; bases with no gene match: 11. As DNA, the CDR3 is TGTGCCAGCAGCTTGCTGGATTCCAGGGGGCGCCCCTACGAGCAGTACTTC. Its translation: CASSLLDSRGRPYEQYF.

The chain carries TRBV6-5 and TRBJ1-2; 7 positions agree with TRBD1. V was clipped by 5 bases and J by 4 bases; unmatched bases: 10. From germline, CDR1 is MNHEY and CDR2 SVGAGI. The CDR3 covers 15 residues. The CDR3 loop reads CASSRATGIGYGYTF. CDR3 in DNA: TGTGCCAGCAGTCGTGCGACAGGGATTGGCTATGGCTACACCTTC.

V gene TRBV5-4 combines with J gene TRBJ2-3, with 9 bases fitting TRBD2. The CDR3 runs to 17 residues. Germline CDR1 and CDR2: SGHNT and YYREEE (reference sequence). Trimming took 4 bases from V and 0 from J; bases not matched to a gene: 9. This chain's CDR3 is CASSRGRLAASTDTQYF. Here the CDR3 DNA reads TGTGCCAGCAGCCGAGGGCGACTAGCGGCTAGCACAGATACGCAGTATTTT.

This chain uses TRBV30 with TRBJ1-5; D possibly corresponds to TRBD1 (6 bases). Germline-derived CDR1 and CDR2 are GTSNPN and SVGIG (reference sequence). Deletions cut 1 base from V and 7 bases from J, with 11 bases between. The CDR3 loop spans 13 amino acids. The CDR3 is CAWSEAQGQPQHF. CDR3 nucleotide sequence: TGTGCCTGGAGTGAGGCTCAGGGGCAGCCCCAGCATTTT.

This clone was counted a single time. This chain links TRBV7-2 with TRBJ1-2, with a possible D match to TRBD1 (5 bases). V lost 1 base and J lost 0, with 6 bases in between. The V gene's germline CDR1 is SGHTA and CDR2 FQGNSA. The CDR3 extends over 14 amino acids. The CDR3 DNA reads TGTGCCAGCAGCTTAGGGGGCACTAACTATGGCTACACCTTC. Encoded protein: CASSLGGTNYGYTF.

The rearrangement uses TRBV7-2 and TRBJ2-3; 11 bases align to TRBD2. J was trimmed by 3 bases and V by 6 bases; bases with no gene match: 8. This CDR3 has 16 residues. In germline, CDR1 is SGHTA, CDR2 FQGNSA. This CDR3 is CASRSRLAGNTDTQYF. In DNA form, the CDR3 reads TGTGCCAGCAGATCGAGACTAGCGGGGAATACAGATACGCAGTATTTT.

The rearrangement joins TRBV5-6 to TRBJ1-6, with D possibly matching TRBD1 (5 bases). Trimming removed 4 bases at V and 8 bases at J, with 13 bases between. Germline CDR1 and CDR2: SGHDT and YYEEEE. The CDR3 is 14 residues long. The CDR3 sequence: CASSPGGWDSPLHF. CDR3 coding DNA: TGTGCCAGCAGCCCGGGGGGATGGGATTCACCCCTCCACTTT. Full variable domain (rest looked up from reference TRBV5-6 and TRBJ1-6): DAGVTQSPTHLIKTRGQQVTLRCSPKSGHDTVSWYQQALGQGPQFIFQYYEEEERQRGNFPDRFSGHQFPNYSSELNVNALLLGDSALYLCASSPGGWDSPLHFGNGTRLTVT.

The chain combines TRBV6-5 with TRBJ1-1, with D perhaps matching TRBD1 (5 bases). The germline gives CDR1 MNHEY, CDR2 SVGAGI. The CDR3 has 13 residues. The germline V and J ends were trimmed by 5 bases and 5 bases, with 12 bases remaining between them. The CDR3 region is CASSVGARTEAFF. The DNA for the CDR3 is TGTGCCAGCAGTGTAGGGGCGAGAACTGAAGCTTTCTTT.

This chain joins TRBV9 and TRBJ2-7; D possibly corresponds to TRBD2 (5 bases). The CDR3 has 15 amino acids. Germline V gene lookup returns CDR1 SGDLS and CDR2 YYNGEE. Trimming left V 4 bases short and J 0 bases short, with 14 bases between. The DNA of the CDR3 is TGTGCCAGCAGCCCTTCGGGATACCCCTCCTACGAGCAGTACTTC. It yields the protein CASSPSGYPSYEQYF.

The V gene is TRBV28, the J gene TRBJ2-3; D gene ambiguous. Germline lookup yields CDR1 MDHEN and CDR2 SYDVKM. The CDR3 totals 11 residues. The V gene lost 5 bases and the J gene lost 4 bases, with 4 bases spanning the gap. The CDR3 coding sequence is TGTGCCAGCAGTCGGGCAGATACGCAGTATTTT. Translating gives CASSRADTQYF.

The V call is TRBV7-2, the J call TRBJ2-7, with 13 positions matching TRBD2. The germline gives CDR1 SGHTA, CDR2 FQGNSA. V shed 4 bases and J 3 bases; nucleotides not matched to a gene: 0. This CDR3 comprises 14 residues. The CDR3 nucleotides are TGTGCCAGCAGCTGGACTAGCGGGGGCTACGAGCAGTACTTC. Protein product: CASSWTSGGYEQYF.

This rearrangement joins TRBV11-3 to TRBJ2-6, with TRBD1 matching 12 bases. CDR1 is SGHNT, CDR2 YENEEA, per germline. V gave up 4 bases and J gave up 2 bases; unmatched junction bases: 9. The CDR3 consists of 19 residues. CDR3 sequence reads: CASSSSAGTGGAGANVLTF. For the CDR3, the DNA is TGTGCCAGCAGCTCGAGCGCCGGGACAGGGGGCGCTGGGGCCAACGTCCTGACTTTC.

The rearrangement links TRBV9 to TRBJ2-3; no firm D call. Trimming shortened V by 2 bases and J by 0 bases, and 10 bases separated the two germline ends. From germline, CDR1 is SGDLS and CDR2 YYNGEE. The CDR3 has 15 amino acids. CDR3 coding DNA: TGTGCCAGCAGCGTCTCCACAACCAGCACAGATACGCAGTATTTT. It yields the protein CASSVSTTSTDTQYF.

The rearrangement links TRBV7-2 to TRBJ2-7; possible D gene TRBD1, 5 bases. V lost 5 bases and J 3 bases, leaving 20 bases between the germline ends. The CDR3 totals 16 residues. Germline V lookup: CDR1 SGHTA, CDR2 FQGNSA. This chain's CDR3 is CASSPGPDKGIYEQYF. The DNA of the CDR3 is TGTGCCAGCAGCCCCGGGCCGGACAAGGGGATCTACGAGCAGTACTTC.

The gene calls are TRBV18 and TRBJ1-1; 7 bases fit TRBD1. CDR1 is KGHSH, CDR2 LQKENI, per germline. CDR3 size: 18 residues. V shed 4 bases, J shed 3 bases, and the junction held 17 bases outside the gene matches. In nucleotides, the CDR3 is TGTGCCAGCTCACTCCTGAACCCAAGACAGGGAAAGGACACTGAAGCTTTCTTT. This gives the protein CASSLLNPRQGKDTEAFF.

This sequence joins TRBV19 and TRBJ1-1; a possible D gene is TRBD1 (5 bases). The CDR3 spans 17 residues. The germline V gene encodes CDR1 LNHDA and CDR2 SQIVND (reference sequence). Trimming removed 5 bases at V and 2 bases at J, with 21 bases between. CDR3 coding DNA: TGTGCCAGTAGTGACACGTCAGGGTTGTCCCCTAACACTGAAGCTTTCTTT. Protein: CASSDTSGLSPNTEAFF.